This entry is about one TCR beta chain. The germline gives CDR1 SGHDT, CDR2 YYEEEE. V was clipped by 5 bases and J by 3 bases; unmatched bases: 5. CDR3 size: 14 residues. Measured with immunoSEQ multiplex PCR; TCRdb has only the in-frame clones, and not every one. Here the sample spans roughly 250,000 clones, about 91% being singletons. These data originate in a study of blood T cell repertoires in COVID-19. This rearrangement joins TRBV5-6 to TRBJ2-5, with TRBD1 matching 9 bases. The source material was PBMCs or T cells enriched from blood (not recorded which). This TCR was sampled from a middle-aged woman with acute COVID-19. For the CDR3, the DNA is TGTGCCAGCAGGTTGACAGGGGGGAAAGAGACCCAGTACTTC. Translation: CASRLTGGKETQYF.